The 7 T cell receptor beta chains in this list originate from one sample, sequenced in a study of neoadjuvant anti-PD-1 for oral cavity cancer. TCRdb keeps only in-frame clones here, not all; method: immunoSEQ multiplex PCR. Here the sample spans under 85,000 clones, 84% being singletons. This material consisted of PBMCs, taken before nivolumab (anti-PD-1) treatment. All receptors derive from a person between 35 and 79 years old with oral cavity squamous cell carcinoma.

The chain employs TRBV7-9 and TRBJ2-5; D possibly corresponds to TRBD2 (5 bases). CDR3 length: 13 amino acids. Trimming left V 4 bases short and J 0 bases short, with 6 bases between. The germline V gene encodes CDR1 SEHNR and CDR2 FQNEAQ (reference sequence). The CDR3 here is CASSWENQETQYF. CDR3 DNA: TGTGCCAGCAGCTGGGAGAACCAAGAGACCCAGTACTTC. The entire variable domain, with the rest obtained from reference TRBV7-9 and TRBJ2-5, is as follows: DTGVSQNPRHKITKRGQNVTFRCDPISEHNRLYWYRQTLGQGPEFLTYFQNEAQLEKSRLLSDRFSAERPKGSFSTLEIQRTEQGDSAMYLCASSWENQETQYFGPGTRLLVL.

The V gene is TRBV18, the J gene TRBJ2-7; D tentatively reads TRBD1 or TRBD2 (6 bases each). Germline CDR1 reads KGHSH; CDR2 reads LQKENI. V dropped 2 bases and J dropped 0 bases, with 8 bases sitting between them. CDR3 length equals 14 residues. DNA for the CDR3: TGTGCCAGCTCACCAGGAGGGGGCTCCTACGAGCAGTACTTC. Protein product: CASSPGGGSYEQYF.

In this sample, this clone turned up once. The DNA for the CDR3 is TGTGCCAGCAGCGTAGGCAGGGGAGGAAATGGCTACACCTTC. This gives the protein CASSVGRGGNGYTF. This chain links TRBV9 with TRBJ1-2; the D gene is possibly TRBD1 (6 bases). V was cut by 0 bases and J by 6 bases, with 12 bases left in between. The CDR3 runs 14 residues. Germline loops: CDR1 SGDLS, CDR2 YYNGEE. The entire variable domain, with the rest obtained from reference TRBV9 and TRBJ1-2, is as follows: DSGVTQTPKHLITATGQRVTLRCSPRSGDLSVYWYQQSLDQGLQFLIQYYNGEERAKGNILERFSAQQFPDLHSELNLSSLELGDSALYFCASSVGRGGNGYTFGSGTRLTVV.

This clone came up once. The genes are TRBV11-2 and TRBJ2-7; 9 bases are a match to TRBD1. The CDR3 extends over 14 amino acids. V was clipped by 0 bases and J by 9 bases; unmatched bases: 6. Looked up from germline, CDR1 is SGHAT and CDR2 is FQNNGV. CDR3: CASSLDHGDRAQYF. CDR3 bases: TGTGCCAGCAGCTTAGATCATGGGGACAGGGCGCAGTACTTC.

The chain recombines TRBV6-5 with TRBJ1-3, with 7 bases matching TRBD1. In germline, CDR1 is MNHEY, CDR2 SVGAGI. V lost 6 bases, J lost 2 bases, and 7 bases stayed unmatched. This CDR3 contains 15 residues. The CDR3 bases are TGTGCCAGCAGCCGGGACAGTACTCCTGGAAACACCATATATTTT. Translating gives CASSRDSTPGNTIYF.

The chain joins TRBV27 to TRBJ1-1; 8 bases map to TRBD1. In germline, CDR1 is MNHEY, CDR2 SMNVEV (reference sequence). V gave up 5 bases and J gave up 1 base; unmatched junction bases: 9. The CDR3 is 16 amino acids. CDR3 sequence: CASSPLPGQANTEAFF. CDR3 nucleotide sequence: TGTGCCAGCAGTCCGCTACCGGGACAGGCGAACACTGAAGCTTTCTTT.

The chain has TRBV30 and TRBJ1-2, with a possible D match to TRBD1 (6 bases). This CDR3 has 16 amino acids. V shed 8 bases and J shed 0 bases, with 22 bases lying between them. Germline V gene sequence: CDR1 GTSNPN, CDR2 SVGIG (reference sequence). For the CDR3, the DNA is TGTGCCCCCCCTGGGGGGCAGGAGAACCCTAACTATGGCTACACCTTC. It yields the protein CAPPGGQENPNYGYTF.